Listed below are T cell receptor beta chains from one sample, sequenced in a study of post-analysis software for immune sequencing data. TCRdb ran MiXCR on the PCR reads and lists one entry per CDR3 protein. The sample lists a few hundred thousand distinct CDR3 sequences, roughly 45% occurring once. Sequences were obtained from blood. Receptor source: a girl aged 10 to 17 with multiple sclerosis. Both conserved end residues are part of each CDR3. The order of the fields is V gene, clone size, D gene, J gene, CDR3 DNA, CDR3 protein. D genes are given only for firm matches. Part of the rows lack a size; the others show once, few, many or a class for expanded clones.

v_gene: TRBV15
abundance: many
d_gene: TRBD2
j_gene: TRBJ2-1
CDR3nt: TGTGCCACCAGGGTGCGGGGGTTCGCTAGCGGAGAATCCTACAATGAGCAGTTCTTC
CDR3aa: CATRVRGFASGESYNEQFF

v_gene: TRBV20-1
abundance: few
d_gene: .
j_gene: TRBJ2-3
CDR3nt: TGCAGTGCTAGAGGGACCCCCGCCCTAAGCGGTAGCACAGATACGCAGTATTTT
CDR3aa: CSARGTPALSGSTDTQYF

v_gene: TRBV29-1
abundance: .
d_gene: .
j_gene: TRBJ2-5
CDR3nt: TGCAGCGTTGGGCAGGGGTATCAAGAGACCCAGTACTTC
CDR3aa: CSVGQGYQETQYF

v_gene: TRBV7-8
abundance: .
d_gene: .
j_gene: TRBJ2-3
CDR3nt: TGTGCCAGCAGCTTACTCTCCGGGCAGGGTTTATCAGATACGCAGTATTTT
CDR3aa: CASSLLSGQGLSDTQYF

v_gene: TRBV5-1
abundance: .
d_gene: TRBD1
j_gene: TRBJ2-7
CDR3nt: TGCGCCAGCAGCCATGAATCCGGGACAGGGTCCTACGAGCAGTACTTC
CDR3aa: CASSHESGTGSYEQYF

v_gene: TRBV7-9
abundance: few
d_gene: TRBD1
j_gene: TRBJ1-4
CDR3nt: TGTGCCAGCAGGGGAACCGGGACAGGGTTTGAAGCTAATGAAAAACTGTTTTTT
CDR3aa: CASRGTGTGFEANEKLFF

v_gene: TRBV6-1
abundance: few
d_gene: .
j_gene: TRBJ1-4
CDR3nt: TGTGCCAGCACCCCACGGGCACGGAAAGCAACTAATGAAAAACTGTTTTTT
CDR3aa: CASTPRARKATNEKLFF

v_gene: TRBV7-3
abundance: few
d_gene: .
j_gene: TRBJ2-1
CDR3nt: TGTGCCAGCAGCTTAACAGGGGACCCTTCCTACAATGAGCAGTTCTTC
CDR3aa: CASSLTGDPSYNEQFF

v_gene: TRBV30
abundance: .
d_gene: TRBD2
j_gene: TRBJ2-3
CDR3nt: TGTGCCTGGAGTGTGGGACTAGCGGGAGACATAGGTACGCAGTATTTT
CDR3aa: CAWSVGLAGDIGTQYF

v_gene: TRBV4-1
abundance: few
d_gene: TRBD2
j_gene: TRBJ2-5
CDR3nt: TGCGCCAGCGGACTAGCGGGAGCAGAGACCCAGTACTTC
CDR3aa: CASGLAGAETQYF

v_gene: TRBV10-3
abundance: .
d_gene: .
j_gene: TRBJ2-7
CDR3nt: TGTGCCATCAGCGAGCAGGGGCGGACCTACGAGCAGTACTTC
CDR3aa: CAISEQGRTYEQYF

v_gene: TRBV25-1
abundance: .
d_gene: .
j_gene: TRBJ1-1
CDR3nt: TGTGCCAGCAGCGCGGGAGCCACCCTGAGAGCTTTCTTT
CDR3aa: CASSAGATLRAFF

v_gene: TRBV28
abundance: .
d_gene: .
j_gene: TRBJ2-7
CDR3nt: TGTGCCAGCAGTTTTACGGGGATATCCTACGAGCAGTACTTC
CDR3aa: CASSFTGISYEQYF

v_gene: TRBV12-3/TRBV12-4
abundance: many
d_gene: .
j_gene: TRBJ2-7
CDR3nt: TGTGCCAGCAGTGCAGGGGGGTACGAGCAGTACTTC
CDR3aa: CASSAGGYEQYF

v_gene: TRBV20-1
abundance: .
d_gene: TRBD2
j_gene: TRBJ2-7
CDR3nt: TGCAGTGCTCCAGGACTAGCGGTATTCTACGAGCAGTACTTC
CDR3aa: CSAPGLAVFYEQYF

v_gene: TRBV7-3
abundance: .
d_gene: .
j_gene: TRBJ2-3
CDR3nt: TGTGCCAGCAGCTTAACGTTGAAGGCCCGCACAGATACGCAGTATTTT
CDR3aa: CASSLTLKARTDTQYF

v_gene: TRBV29-1
abundance: once
d_gene: .
j_gene: TRBJ2-7
CDR3nt: TGCAGCGTTGATGGGGGCAGAGGCTACGAGCAGTACTTC
CDR3aa: CSVDGGRGYEQYF

v_gene: TRBV6-1
abundance: .
d_gene: TRBD2
j_gene: TRBJ2-3
CDR3nt: TGTGCCAGCAGGAGGGGACGGGAGGGTGCAGATACGCAGTATTTT
CDR3aa: CASRRGREGADTQYF

v_gene: TRBV18
abundance: few
d_gene: .
j_gene: TRBJ2-5
CDR3nt: TGTGCCAGCTCAGCACCAGAGGAAGAGACCCAGTACTTC
CDR3aa: CASSAPEEETQYF

v_gene: TRBV10-3
abundance: .
d_gene: TRBD2
j_gene: TRBJ2-2
CDR3nt: TGTGCCATCAGTGAGTTGGGACTAGCGGGAGGAAACACCGGGGAGCTGTTTTTT
CDR3aa: CAISELGLAGGNTGELFF

v_gene: TRBV6-2/TRBV6-3
abundance: .
d_gene: TRBD2
j_gene: TRBJ2-1
CDR3nt: TGTGCCAGCAGGAGTAGCGGGGGAACCTACAATGAGCAGTTCTTC
CDR3aa: CASRSSGGTYNEQFF

v_gene: TRBV12-3/TRBV12-4
abundance: .
d_gene: .
j_gene: TRBJ1-1
CDR3nt: TGTGCCAGCAGTTCGATCACCGGGAACACTGAAGCTTTCTTT
CDR3aa: CASSSITGNTEAFF

v_gene: TRBV6-1
abundance: .
d_gene: .
j_gene: TRBJ2-7
CDR3nt: TGTGCCTCCTCAGTTCGACCCGGGTTGCTAAGGTATGAGCAGTACTTC
CDR3aa: CASSVRPGLLRYEQYF

v_gene: TRBV7-9
abundance: .
d_gene: TRBD2
j_gene: TRBJ2-1
CDR3nt: TGTGCCAGCAGTTCCCCGGGACTAGCGGGAGGGCCAGTCGATGAGCAGTTCTTC
CDR3aa: CASSSPGLAGGPVDEQFF

v_gene: TRBV4-3
abundance: .
d_gene: .
j_gene: TRBJ2-5
CDR3nt: TGCGCCAGCAGCCAAGATCGCGGGGTACAAGAGACCCAGTACTTC
CDR3aa: CASSQDRGVQETQYF

v_gene: TRBV15
abundance: few
d_gene: .
j_gene: TRBJ2-3
CDR3nt: TGTGCCACCAGCAGGGGGAACGGGATTTCAGATACGCAGTATTTT
CDR3aa: CATSRGNGISDTQYF

v_gene: TRBV20-1
abundance: once
d_gene: .
j_gene: TRBJ1-3
CDR3nt: TGCAGTGCACAGGGTTCATCGGCTGGAAACACCATATATTTT
CDR3aa: CSAQGSSAGNTIYF

v_gene: TRBV6-2/TRBV6-3
abundance: .
d_gene: .
j_gene: TRBJ2-5
CDR3nt: TGTGCCAGCAGTTACGCCACAGGGAAAGAGACCCAGTACTTC
CDR3aa: CASSYATGKETQYF

v_gene: TRBV6-1
abundance: few
d_gene: TRBD1
j_gene: TRBJ1-5
CDR3nt: TGTGCCAGCACTGAAGGCTTGTGGACAGGGAGTGGCGGTGAGCCCCAGCATTTT
CDR3aa: CASTEGLWTGSGGEPQHF